A single sample gave rise to the 20 T cell receptor beta chains below, sequenced in a study of cytomegalovirus exposure and HLA in healthy donors. PCR used 60 Vbeta primers and 13 Jbeta primers. The data were produced by immunoSEQ multiplex PCR, yet TCRdb's version contains in-frame clones alone and is incomplete. The table records fewer than 140,000 clones, around 82% of them present only once. Material: PBMCs. These receptors all come from a man in his fifties or sixties in good health and CMV-seronegative.

J is TRBJ1-5 and V is TRBV2, with D hard to call. The CDR3 sequence is 15 residues long. Per the germline V gene, CDR1 is SNHLY and CDR2 is FYNNEI. V lost 5 bases, J lost 2 bases, and 13 bases lay in between. CDR3 nucleotides: TGTGCCAGCAGTTCCTCTGGCGGGGGCAATCAGCCCCAGCATTTT. It translates to CASSSSGGGNQPQHF.

This chain uses TRBV5-1 with TRBJ2-3; D gene unclear. Germline CDR1 and CDR2: SGHRS and YFSETQ. This CDR3 is built from 13 residues. V lost 6 bases and J 2 bases, leaving 10 bases between the germline ends. The CDR3 DNA is TGCGCCAGCATGAGTCCAAACACAGATACGCAGTATTTT. It yields the protein CASMSPNTDTQYF.

The rearrangement links TRBV28 to TRBJ1-2; 7 bases map to TRBD1. CDR3 length equals 15 residues. In germline, CDR1 is MDHEN, CDR2 SYDVKM. The ends lost 8 bases at V and 3 bases at J; junction bases unmatched: 12. This chain's CDR3 is CASQTPGGVDYGYTF. Written as DNA, the CDR3 is TGTGCCAGCCAAACCCCAGGGGGAGTGGACTATGGCTACACCTTC.

The rearrangement links TRBV6-1 to TRBJ2-1; 9 bases match TRBD2. The CDR3 is 18 residues long. CDR1 and CDR2 (germline): MNHNS, SASEGT. V was clipped by 2 bases and J by 4 bases; unmatched bases: 12. The CDR3 DNA reads TGTGCCAGCAGTGAATTGTTCGTAGCGGGGGCACTTTACAATGAGCAGTTCTTC. Its protein product is CASSELFVAGALYNEQFF.

This clone occurred once. The rearrangement joins TRBV19 to TRBJ2-5; 14 bases align to TRBD2. The CDR3 is made up of 16 amino acids. In germline, CDR1 is LNHDA, CDR2 SQIVND (reference sequence). With 4 bases clipped from V and 5 bases from J, the junction kept 6 bases outside the gene matches. This CDR3 is CASSRKTSGGAETQYF. The CDR3 DNA follows: TGTGCCAGTAGTAGAAAGACTAGCGGGGGGGCGGAGACCCAGTACTTC.

This sequence joins TRBV7-9 and TRBJ2-1; D gene uncertain. This CDR3 is built from 12 residues. The germline gives CDR1 SEHNR, CDR2 FQNEAQ (reference sequence). Trimming cost V 0 bases and J 5 bases, with 2 bases left between them. CDR3 protein: CASSLADNEQFF. The CDR3 nucleotides read TGTGCCAGCAGCTTAGCCGACAATGAGCAGTTCTTC.

The chain has TRBV11-1 and TRBJ1-6; 7 positions agree with TRBD1. Germline CDR1 SGHAT, CDR2 FQDESV (reference sequence). V lost 4 bases, J lost 8 bases, and 5 bases stayed unmatched. The CDR3 loop spans 14 amino acids. The CDR3 region is CASSSTGNYSPLHF. As DNA, the CDR3 is TGTGCCAGCAGCTCGACAGGGAACTATTCACCCCTCCACTTT.

The gene calls are TRBV7-8 and TRBJ1-3; 7 nucleotides align to TRBD1. Losses at the gene ends were 2 bases for V and 8 bases for J; bases not matched to a gene: 9. Germline-derived CDR1 and CDR2 are SGHVS and FQNEAQ. The CDR3 length is 15 residues. The CDR3 DNA reads as TGTGCCAGCAGCTTAATGAGACAGGGAAGAGACACCATATATTTT. It encodes CASSLMRQGRDTIYF.

The V call is TRBV10-3, the J call TRBJ1-2; possible D gene TRBD1, 6 bases. The CDR3 length is 11 residues. V gave up 6 bases and J gave up 10 bases, with 12 bases separating them. CDR1 ENHRY and CDR2 SYGVKD come from the germline V gene. The CDR3 DNA is TGTGCCATCAGGGACAGTACGGACTACACCTTC. This encodes CAIRDSTDYTF.

CDR3 nucleotide sequence: TGTGCCAGCAGGGAACAGGGGAACACTGAAGCTTTCTTT. Translated, it gives CASREQGNTEAFF. The chain joins TRBV9 to TRBJ1-1, with D perhaps matching TRBD1 (6 bases). The length of the CDR3 is 13 residues. Between the trimmed V and J ends, which lost 5 bases and 1 base, there was a span of 9 bases. Germline V CDR1 and CDR2: SGDLS, YYNGEE.

The gene calls are TRBV5-6 and TRBJ2-6; no clear D gene. Trimming took 1 base from V and 5 from J, leaving 7 bases between them. Germline V gives CDR1 SGHDT, CDR2 YYEEEE. There are 14 residues in the CDR3. CDR3 DNA: TGTGCCAGCAGCTTGCCAGGCCGGGCCAACGTCCTGACTTTC. Protein: CASSLPGRANVLTF.

V is TRBV6-5 and J is TRBJ1-5; 9 nucleotides align to TRBD1. Germline loops: CDR1 MNHEY, CDR2 SVGAGI. The CDR3 spans 15 residues. The V gene end was trimmed by 6 bases and the J gene end by 5 bases; junction bases not matched to a gene: 8. CDR3 in DNA: TGTGCCAGCAGGCGGGACAGGGATGGGGATCAGCCCCAGCATTTT. Amino acid sequence: CASRRDRDGDQPQHF.

The CDR3 nucleotides are TGTGCCAGCAGTGAAAGGGGGGGGAGGGCTGAAGCTTTCTTT. The encoded protein is CASSERGGRAEAFF. The chain uses TRBV6-1 and TRBJ1-1; possibly TRBD1 for D (6 bases). The CDR3 extends over 14 amino acids. Germline CDR1 and CDR2: MNHNS and SASEGT. Trimming cost V 2 bases and J 6 bases, with 13 bases left between them.

The chain has TRBV7-6 and TRBJ1-1; 8 nucleotides line up with TRBD1. Germline-derived CDR1 and CDR2 are SGHVS and FNYEAQ. The CDR3 sequence is 16 residues long. Trimming took 5 bases from V and 10 from J; bases not matched to a gene: 18. CDR3 in DNA: TGTGCCAGCAGCCGCCAACTGACAGGGGCCGAAGGTGGAGCTTTCTTT. Amino acid sequence: CASSRQLTGAEGGAFF.

The chain couples TRBV4-1 to TRBJ2-4; 11 nucleotides align to TRBD2. The trim removed 0 bases at V and 3 bases at J, leaving 7 bases unmatched. The CDR3 totals 18 residues. CDR1 is MGHRA, CDR2 YSYEKL, per germline. The CDR3 loop reads CASSQDVAGGPFKNIQYF. CDR3 in DNA: TGCGCCAGCAGCCAAGATGTAGCGGGGGGGCCTTTCAAAAACATTCAGTACTTC.

V and J are TRBV10-3 and TRBJ1-2, with 7 bases fitting TRBD1. The germline CDR1 and CDR2 sequences are ENHRY and SYGVKD. The V segment lost 0 bases and the J segment 5 bases; nucleotides outside the gene matches: 6. The CDR3 totals 15 residues. The CDR3 DNA is TGTGCCATCAGTGAGTCGGCGGGACAGCAGTATGGCTACACCTTC. This encodes CAISESAGQQYGYTF.

The chain has TRBV30 and TRBJ2-5; D is uncertain. Trimming took 2 bases from V and 2 from J, leaving 12 bases between them. From germline, CDR1 is GTSNPN and CDR2 SVGIG (reference sequence). This CDR3 comprises 14 residues. The CDR3 bases are TGTGCCTGGAGTTTCTCCCAGGATCAAGAGACCCAGTACTTC. It is translated as CAWSFSQDQETQYF.

The rearrangement links TRBV27 to TRBJ2-1; D gene unclear. This CDR3 contains 17 residues. Germline CDR1 and CDR2: MNHEY and SMNVEV (reference sequence). V was cut by 9 bases and J by 0 bases, with 21 bases left in between. The DNA for the CDR3 is TGTGCCAGTCGATCGTTAAAGACTCGCAGCTCCTACAATGAGCAGTTCTTC. It translates to CASRSLKTRSSYNEQFF.

The CDR3 protein is CASTLTANGYGYTF. The CDR3 DNA sequence: TGTGCCAGCACCTTGACTGCCAACGGCTATGGCTACACCTTC. The rearrangement uses TRBV6-1 and TRBJ1-2; D remains unclear. From germline, CDR1 is MNHNS and CDR2 SASEGT. The CDR3 extends over 14 amino acids. Trimming pared 7 bases from V and 4 bases from J, leaving 16 bases between.

V and J are TRBV5-1 and TRBJ2-1; D is unclear. Germline V CDR1 and CDR2: SGHRS, YFSETQ. This CDR3 is 14 amino acids long. The V gene lost 1 base and the J gene lost 8 bases, with 13 bases spanning the gap. The CDR3 nucleotides are TGCGCCAGCAGCTTGTCCCCTCCCCCTCATGAGCAGTTCTTC. This gives the protein CASSLSPPPHEQFF.